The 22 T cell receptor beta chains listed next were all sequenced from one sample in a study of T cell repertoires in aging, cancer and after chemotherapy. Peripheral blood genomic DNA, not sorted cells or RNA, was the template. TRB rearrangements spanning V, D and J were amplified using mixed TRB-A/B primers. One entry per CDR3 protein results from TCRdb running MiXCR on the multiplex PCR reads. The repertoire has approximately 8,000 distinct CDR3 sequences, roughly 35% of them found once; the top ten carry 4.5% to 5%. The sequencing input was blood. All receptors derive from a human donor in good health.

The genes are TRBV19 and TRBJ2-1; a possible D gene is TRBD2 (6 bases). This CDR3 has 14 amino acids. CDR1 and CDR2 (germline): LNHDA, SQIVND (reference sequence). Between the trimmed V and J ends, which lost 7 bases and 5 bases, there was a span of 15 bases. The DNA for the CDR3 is TGTGCCAGTAAAAGGCTAGCGTTCCACAATGAGCAGTTCTTC. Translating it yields CASKRLAFHNEQFF.

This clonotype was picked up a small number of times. The DNA of the CDR3 is TGTGCCAGTAGTATTCCGGGCATCTCTGGAAACACCATATATTTT. Its translation is CASSIPGISGNTIYF. The chain recombines TRBV19 with TRBJ1-3, with D unclear. The ends were cut back, 3 bases at V and 0 bases at J, with 9 bases in the middle. The germline CDR1 and CDR2 sequences are LNHDA and SQIVND (reference sequence). This CDR3 contains 15 residues.

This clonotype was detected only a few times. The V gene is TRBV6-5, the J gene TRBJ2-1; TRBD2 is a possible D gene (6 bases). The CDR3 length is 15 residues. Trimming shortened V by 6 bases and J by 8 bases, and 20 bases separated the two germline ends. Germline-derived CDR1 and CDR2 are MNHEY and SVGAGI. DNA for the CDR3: TGTGCCAGCAGCCCGATCGGAGGGAGGAGGGATGAGCAGTTCTTC. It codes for CASSPIGGRRDEQFF.

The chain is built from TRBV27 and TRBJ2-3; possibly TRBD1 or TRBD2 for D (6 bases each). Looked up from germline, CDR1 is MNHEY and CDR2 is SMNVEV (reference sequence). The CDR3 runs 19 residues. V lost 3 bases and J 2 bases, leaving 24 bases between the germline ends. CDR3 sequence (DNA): TGTGCCAGCAGTTTTTCCCGGGTACTGGGGGCGGGGCTCACAGATACGCAGTATTTT. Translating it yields CASSFSRVLGAGLTDTQYF.

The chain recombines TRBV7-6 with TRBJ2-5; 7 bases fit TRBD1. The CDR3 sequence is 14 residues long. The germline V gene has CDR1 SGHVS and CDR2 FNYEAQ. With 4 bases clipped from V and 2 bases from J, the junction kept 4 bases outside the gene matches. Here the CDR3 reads CASSWGQTQETQYF. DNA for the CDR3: TGTGCCAGCAGCTGGGGACAGACACAAGAGACCCAGTACTTC.

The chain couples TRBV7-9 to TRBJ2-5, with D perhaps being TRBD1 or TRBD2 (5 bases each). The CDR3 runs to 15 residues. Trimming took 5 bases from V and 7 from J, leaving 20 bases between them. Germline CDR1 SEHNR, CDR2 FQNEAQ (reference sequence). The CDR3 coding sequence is TGTGCCAGCAGCCAAAGGGCAGGGTTGAGGGCGACCCAGTACTTC. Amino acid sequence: CASSQRAGLRATQYF.

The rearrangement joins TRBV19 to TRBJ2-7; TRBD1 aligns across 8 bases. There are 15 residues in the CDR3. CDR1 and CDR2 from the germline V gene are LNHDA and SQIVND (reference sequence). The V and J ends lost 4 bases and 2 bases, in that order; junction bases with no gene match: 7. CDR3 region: CASSTLKTGAYEQYF. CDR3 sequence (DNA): TGTGCCAGTAGTACTCTCAAGACAGGGGCCTACGAGCAGTACTTC.

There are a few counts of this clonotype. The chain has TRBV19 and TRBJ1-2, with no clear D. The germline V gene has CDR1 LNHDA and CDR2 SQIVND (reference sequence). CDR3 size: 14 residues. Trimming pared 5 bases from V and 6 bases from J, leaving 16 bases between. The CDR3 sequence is CASSFSFGSHGYTF. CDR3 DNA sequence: TGTGCCAGTAGTTTCTCCTTCGGGTCTCATGGCTACACCTTC.

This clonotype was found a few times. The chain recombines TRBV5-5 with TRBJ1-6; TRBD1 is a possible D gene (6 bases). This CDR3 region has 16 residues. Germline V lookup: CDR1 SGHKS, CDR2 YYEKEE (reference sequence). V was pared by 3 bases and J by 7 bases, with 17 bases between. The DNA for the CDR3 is TGTGCCAGCAGCTCGGGGGGGGGGACACTGAATTCACCCCTCCACTTT. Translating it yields CASSSGGGTLNSPLHF.

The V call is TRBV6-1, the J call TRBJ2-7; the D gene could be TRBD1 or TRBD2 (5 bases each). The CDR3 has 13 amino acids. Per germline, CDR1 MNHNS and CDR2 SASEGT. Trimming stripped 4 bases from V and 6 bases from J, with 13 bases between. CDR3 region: CASSVGLALEQYF. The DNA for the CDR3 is TGTGCCAGCAGTGTGGGGCTAGCCCTCGAGCAGTACTTC.

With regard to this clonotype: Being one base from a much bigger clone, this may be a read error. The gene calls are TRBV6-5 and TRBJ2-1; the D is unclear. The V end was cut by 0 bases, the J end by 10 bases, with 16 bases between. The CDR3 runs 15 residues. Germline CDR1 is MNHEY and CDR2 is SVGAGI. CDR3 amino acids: CASSYSTSSSYEQFF. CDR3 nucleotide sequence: TGTGCCAGCAGTTACTCGACATCCTCCTCCTACGAGCAGTTCTTC.

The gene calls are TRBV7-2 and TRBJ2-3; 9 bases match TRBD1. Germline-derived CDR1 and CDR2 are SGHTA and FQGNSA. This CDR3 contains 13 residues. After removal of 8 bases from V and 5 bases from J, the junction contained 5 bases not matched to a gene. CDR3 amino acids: CASGYRGQDTQYF. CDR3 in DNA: TGTGCCAGCGGCTACAGGGGGCAAGATACGCAGTATTTT.

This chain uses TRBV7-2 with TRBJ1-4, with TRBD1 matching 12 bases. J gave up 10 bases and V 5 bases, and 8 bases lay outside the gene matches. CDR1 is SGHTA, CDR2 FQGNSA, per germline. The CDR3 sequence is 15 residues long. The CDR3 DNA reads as TGTGCCAGCAGCCTCTCACCGGGACAGGGGGCAAAACTGTTTTTT. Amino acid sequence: CASSLSPGQGAKLFF.

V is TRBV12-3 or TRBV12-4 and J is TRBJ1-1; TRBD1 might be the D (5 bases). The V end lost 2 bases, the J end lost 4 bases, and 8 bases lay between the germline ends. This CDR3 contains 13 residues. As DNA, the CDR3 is TGTGCCAGCAGTTTATGGGGGAGCACTGAAGCTTTCTTT. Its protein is CASSLWGSTEAFF.

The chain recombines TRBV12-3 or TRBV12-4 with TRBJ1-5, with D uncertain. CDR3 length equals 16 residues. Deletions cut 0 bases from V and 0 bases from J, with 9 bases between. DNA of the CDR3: TGTGCCAGCAGTTTAGCGGGCAGCTATAGCAATCAGCCCCAGCATTTT. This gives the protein CASSLAGSYSNQPQHF.

The CDR3 nucleotides are TGTGCCACCAGGGGGTCTGGGACTCCCTACGAGCAGTACTTC. This codes for CATRGSGTPYEQYF. The chain carries TRBV15 and TRBJ2-7; weak D call: TRBD2 (6 bases). V lost 6 bases and J 2 bases, leaving 14 bases between the germline ends. This CDR3 spans 14 amino acids. From germline, CDR1 is LNHNV and CDR2 YYDKDF (reference sequence).

The CDR3 DNA sequence: TGTGCCACCAGCAGAGATATCGGATCCTACGAGCAGTACTTC. Its translation is CATSRDIGSYEQYF. The chain joins TRBV15 to TRBJ2-7, with unresolved D. Trimming took 0 bases from V and 1 from J, leaving 7 bases between them. CDR1 and CDR2 (germline): LNHNV, YYDKDF (reference sequence). The CDR3 is made up of 14 amino acids.

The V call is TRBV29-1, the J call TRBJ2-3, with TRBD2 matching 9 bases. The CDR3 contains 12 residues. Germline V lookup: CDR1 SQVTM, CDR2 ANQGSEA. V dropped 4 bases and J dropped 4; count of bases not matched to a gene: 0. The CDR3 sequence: CSVASGADTQYF. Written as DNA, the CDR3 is TGCAGCGTTGCTAGCGGGGCAGATACGCAGTATTTT.

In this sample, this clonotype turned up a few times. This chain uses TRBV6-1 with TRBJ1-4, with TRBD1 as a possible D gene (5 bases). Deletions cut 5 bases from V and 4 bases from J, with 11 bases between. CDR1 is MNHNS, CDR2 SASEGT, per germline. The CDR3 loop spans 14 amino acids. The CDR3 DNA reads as TGTGCCAGCAGTAGGGGAACCTTTAATGAAAAACTGTTTTTT. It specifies CASSRGTFNEKLFF.

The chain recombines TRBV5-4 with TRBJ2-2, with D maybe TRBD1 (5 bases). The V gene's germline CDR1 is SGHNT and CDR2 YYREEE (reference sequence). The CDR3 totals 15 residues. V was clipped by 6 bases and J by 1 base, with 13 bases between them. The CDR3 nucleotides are TGTGCCAGCACACACGGGCAGGGGAACACCGGGGAGCTGTTTTTT. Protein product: CASTHGQGNTGELFF.

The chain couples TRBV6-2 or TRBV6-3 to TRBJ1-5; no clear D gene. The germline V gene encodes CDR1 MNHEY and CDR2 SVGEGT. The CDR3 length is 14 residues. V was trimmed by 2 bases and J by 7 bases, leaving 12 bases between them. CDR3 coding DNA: TGTGCCAGCAGTTACACCAGTGGATACCAGCCCCAGCATTTT. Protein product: CASSYTSGYQPQHF.

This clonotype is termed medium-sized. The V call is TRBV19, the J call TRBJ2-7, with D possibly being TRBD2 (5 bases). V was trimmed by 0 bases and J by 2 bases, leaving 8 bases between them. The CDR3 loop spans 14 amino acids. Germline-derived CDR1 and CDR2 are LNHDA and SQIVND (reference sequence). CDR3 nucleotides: TGTGCCAGTAGTATAGATCGAGCGGCCTACGAGCAGTACTTC. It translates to CASSIDRAAYEQYF.